The next 2 T cell receptor beta chains were all read from a single sample in a study of shared clonotypes between healthy human individuals. Profiled with immunoSEQ multiplex PCR; TCRdb holds only in-frame clones, not every one. The sample shows 1,400,000 or so clones, less than 99% of them seen only once. The sequenced material came from naive CD4+ T cells sorted from blood. Stated subset: CD45RA+ positively selected. All receptors derive from a young man in good health.

The chain links TRBV2 to TRBJ2-5, with TRBD1 matching over 9 bases. The CDR3 runs to 15 residues. With 6 bases clipped from V and 5 bases from J, the junction kept 10 bases outside the gene matches. Looked up from germline, CDR1 is SNHLY and CDR2 is FYNNEI. The CDR3 nucleotides read TGTGCCAGCAGGAAATCGACAGGGGGGAGCGAGACCCAGTACTTC. It codes for CASRKSTGGSETQYF.

The V call is TRBV10-3, the J call TRBJ2-5; 9 nucleotides match TRBD2. Germline V gene sequence: CDR1 ENHRY, CDR2 SYGVKD. Trimming removed 3 bases from V and 3 bases from J; junction bases left unmatched: 8. The CDR3 consists of 16 residues. Written as DNA, the CDR3 is TGTGCCATCAGTGAACCCGGGACTAGCAGGAAAGAGACCCAGTACTTC. Amino acids: CAISEPGTSRKETQYF.